This T cell receptor (beta chain) is from a study of blood T cells in healthy people across ages. General study results and limits: TCR beta diversity tracked closely with naive T cell percentage. Getting older went along with TCR beta diversity per million T cells dropping roughly linearly.

V was clipped by 5 bases and J by 4 bases, with 7 bases between them. The CDR3 spans 12 residues. Researchers isolated at least 7 million PBMCs per sample. PCR was performed a second time for about 7 to 11 cycles using a sample-barcoded 5' primer and a J-beta primer mix. Researchers report that a template-switch adaptor with 12 random nucleotides tagged each cDNA molecule. Each CDR3 protein is one row after TCRdb ran MiXCR on the 5' RACE reads. The sample holds 590,000 or so distinct CDR3 sequences, approximately 30% seen once. In its sample, this clonotype was seen many times. Its antigen is unidentified.

Sequences were obtained from blood. The genes are TRBV12-3 or TRBV12-4 and TRBJ2-3, with D perhaps matching TRBD1 (5 bases). The clonotype comes from a woman aged 80 or over in good health. CDR3 DNA: TGTGCCAGCAGTCACAGGCCAGATACGCAGTATTTT. It specifies CASSHRPDTQYF.